The T cell receptor beta chain under discussion was sequenced for a study of T cells expressing NK-cell markers (TCRdb year 2020). Describing the broader study: TCR beta-chain repertoires were profiled in sorted CD3+CD56+NKG2C+, CD3+CD56+NKG2C- and CD3+CD56-NKG2C+ T-cell subsets from fewer than 10 donors. Seven of the eight sequenced donors were HCMV-seropositive and one was HCMV-seronegative. Randomly selected healthy volunteers, three men and five women, were used as the eight sequenced donors. Sequencing of the libraries produced 2 x 150 bp reads on Illumina HiSeq 2000/2500, MiSeq or NextSeq.

HCMV-specific IgG was detected in serum with a commercial ELISA kit to determine HCMV serostatus. Ficoll density gradient centrifugation was used to isolate peripheral blood mononuclear cells from blood. What the authors observed across the whole study: It remained unclear whether the expanded NKG2C-expressing T cell clones were specific for HCMV antigens. For five or six donors, the dominant CD3+CD56+NKG2C+ clonotypes were among the top 10 CD8+ clonotypes and accounted for about 1.0-7.5% of CD8+ T cells. Those dominant clonotypes were again the most abundant among CD3+CD56-NKG2C+ cells in a handful of donors, at about 28.3-65%.

TCRdb shows the sequencer as Illumina HiSeq 2000. 5'RACE template switching, by which a universal primer site and unique molecular identifiers were added, was used to make TCR beta cDNA libraries. Synthesis of cDNA was primed from the TCR beta constant segment and was followed by two consecutive PCR amplification steps. Per the original workflow: MIGEC handled demultiplexing of the reads and grouping by UMI, while MiTCR was used to assemble and quantify clonotypes. To exclude erroneous sequences, any TCR cDNA sequence not supported by at least two reads was discarded. Downstream repertoire analysis used the tcR package, and clonotypes were matched across fractions by CDR3 nucleotide sequence plus V segment. VDJmatch was used to annotate antigen specificity against VDJdb, with one amino acid substitution in CDR3 permitted. The reads, reprocessed by TCRdb, yield one row per CDR3 protein sequence and no DNA. TCRdb, rather than the study authors, made the V and J calls. This sample's listing comprises roughly 390,000 distinct CDR3 sequences. The ten most abundant clones make up 5% to 5.5% of the sample.

Worth noting for this clonotype: Which antigen it targets is not known.

The clonotype comes from a man aged 18 to 69 in good health. The sample consisted of blood T cells: a sorted CD56 or NKG2C T cell subset, CD4+ or CD8+ T cells, or bulk PBMC T cells (not recorded which).

The CDR3 protein sequence reads: CASSLEGLASKTQYF. This chain is built from TRBV13 and TRBJ2-5; with no DNA, the TCRdb D assignment of TRBD2 cannot be verified. The CDR3 spans 15 residues, from the cysteine through the phenylalanine. No DNA is given. Per the germline V gene (reference sequence), PRHDT is the CDR1 and FYEKMQ is the CDR2.